Listed here are 8 T cell receptor beta chains from one sample, sequenced in a study of early stage breast cancer tumors. The data were produced by immunoSEQ multiplex PCR, yet TCRdb's version contains in-frame clones alone and is incomplete. This sample has almost 55,000 clones; 80% to 95% occur once, and the top ten carry around 5%. Material for sequencing was blood. These receptors originate from a person between 65 and 79 years old with breast cancer.

This clone showed up just a few times. The J gene is TRBJ1-2, the V gene TRBV30; D gene ambiguous. The CDR3 consists of 12 residues. From germline, CDR1 is GTSNPN and CDR2 SVGIG (reference sequence). The ends were cut back, 1 base at V and 5 bases at J, with 8 bases in the middle. Here the CDR3 reads CAWSGWLYGYTF. The CDR3 nucleotides read TGTGCCTGGAGTGGTTGGCTGTATGGCTACACCTTC. The variable domain in full, completed from reference TRBV30 and TRBJ1-2, reads SQTIHQWPATLVQPVGSPLSLECTVEGTSNPNLYWYRQAAGRGLQLLFYSVGIGQISSEVPQNLSASRPQDRQFILSSKKLLLSDSGFYLCAWSGWLYGYTFGSGTRLTVV.

This clone showed up just a few times. The chain joins TRBV19 to TRBJ1-2; D is unclear. The V gene lost 4 bases and the J gene lost 7 bases, with 19 bases spanning the gap. Germline CDR1 reads LNHDA; CDR2 reads SQIVND (reference sequence). This CDR3 spans 15 amino acids. The CDR3 nucleotides read TGTGCCAGTAGTAATAATGGCAGGAGGGTTAGTGGCTACACCTTC. This translates into CASSNNGRRVSGYTF. Together with reference TRBV19 and TRBJ1-2, the CDR3 gives the full variable domain: DGGITQSPKYLFRKEGQNVTLSCEQNLNHDAMYWYRQDPGQGLRLIYYSQIVNDFQKGDIAEGYSVSREKKESFPLTVTSAQKNPTAFYLCASSNNGRRVSGYTFGSGTRLTVV.

The chain has TRBV19 and TRBJ1-3; D is uncertain. CDR1 LNHDA and CDR2 SQIVND come from the germline V gene (reference sequence). Deletions cut 5 bases from V and 2 bases from J, with 19 bases between. The CDR3 runs to 17 residues. The CDR3 region has the DNA TGTGCCAGTAGTCCCCGGGTATTCCAGAGGGCTGGAAACACCATATATTTT. Amino acids: CASSPRVFQRAGNTIYF. The entire variable domain, with the rest obtained from reference TRBV19 and TRBJ1-3, is as follows: DGGITQSPKYLFRKEGQNVTLSCEQNLNHDAMYWYRQDPGQGLRLIYYSQIVNDFQKGDIAEGYSVSREKKESFPLTVTSAQKNPTAFYLCASSPRVFQRAGNTIYFGEGSWLTVV.

This chain links TRBV11-2 with TRBJ1-2; D gene ambiguous. This CDR3 contains 12 residues. Germline loops: CDR1 SGHAT, CDR2 FQNNGV. Trimming left V 4 bases short and J 5 bases short, with 8 bases between. The CDR3 DNA follows: TGTGCCAGCAGCTCATTTCTATATGGCTACACCTTC. Encoded protein: CASSSFLYGYTF.

This clone occurred once. The chain has TRBV10-3 and TRBJ1-5, with D tentatively TRBD1 (5 bases). The germline gives CDR1 ENHRY, CDR2 SYGVKD. The V end lost 3 bases, the J end lost 7 bases, and 13 bases lay between the germline ends. CDR3 length equals 14 residues. The CDR3 bases are TGTGCCATCAGTGAAGAGGGAGGGGACCAGCCCCAGCATTTT. Translating it yields CAISEEGGDQPQHF.

V usage is TRBV5-1 and J usage is TRBJ2-5; TRBD2 matches at 8 bases. The germline gives CDR1 SGHRS, CDR2 YFSETQ. CDR3 length: 13 residues. The V gene end was trimmed by 4 bases and the J gene end by 3 bases; junction bases not matched to a gene: 2. CDR3: CASSPGLEETQYF. For the CDR3, the DNA is TGCGCCAGCAGCCCGGGACTAGAAGAGACCCAGTACTTC.

The chain links TRBV5-1 to TRBJ1-2; 9 bases map to TRBD1. In germline, CDR1 is SGHRS, CDR2 YFSETQ. CDR3 length: 15 amino acids. With 1 base clipped from V and 5 bases from J, the junction kept 6 bases outside the gene matches. The CDR3 DNA follows: TGCGCCAGCAGCTTGTCCGGGACAGGGTTTTATGGCTACACCTTC. Translation gives CASSLSGTGFYGYTF.

The rearrangement joins TRBV6-5 to TRBJ1-3; D unresolved. The CDR3 has 15 residues. V lost 7 bases and J 0 bases, leaving 13 bases between the germline ends. Germline CDR1 MNHEY, CDR2 SVGAGI. The CDR3 loop is CASNPTAYSGNTIYF. The CDR3 DNA follows: TGTGCCAGCAATCCTACAGCTTACTCTGGAAACACCATATATTTT.